Below are 3 T cell receptor beta chains sequenced from a single sample in a study of blood T cell repertoires in COVID-19. The table came from immunoSEQ multiplex PCR; TCRdb's copy has only in-frame clones and leaves some out. The data contain 200,000 or so clones, more than 80% of them singletons. Input material: PBMCs or T cells enriched from blood (not recorded which). The receptor set was obtained from a woman younger than 35 in a cohort exposed to, infected with or recovered from COVID-19 (not recorded which).

About this clone itself: Distinct nucleotide sequences in the sample also encode this CDR3. V usage is TRBV5-4 and J usage is TRBJ2-1; the match to TRBD2 covers 7 bases. V lost 1 base, J lost 1 base, and 2 bases stayed unmatched. CDR3 length: 15 amino acids. Germline loops: CDR1 SGHNT, CDR2 YYREEE (reference sequence). DNA of the CDR3: TGTGCCAGCAGCTTGCCGGGGGGTTCCTACAATGAGCAGTTCTTC. Its translation: CASSLPGGSYNEQFF. The full variable domain, rest sourced from reference TRBV5-4 and TRBJ2-1, is ETGVTQSPTHLIKTRGQQVTLRCSSQSGHNTVSWYQQALGQGPQFIFQYYREEENGRGNFPPRFSGLQFPNYSSELNVNALELDDSALYLCASSLPGGSYNEQFFGPGTRLTVL.

In nucleotides, the CDR3 is TGTGCCTGGAGTGTACAAAGGGGGGCTTGGACAGGAAAGGTGACCGGCTACACCTTC. As protein: CAWSVQRGAWTGKVTGYTF. J is TRBJ1-2 and V is TRBV30, with 7 bases that match TRBD1. V shed 0 bases, J shed 8 bases, and the junction held 24 bases outside the gene matches. The CDR3 contains 19 residues. The germline V gene has CDR1 GTSNPN and CDR2 SVGIG (reference sequence).

This sequence joins TRBV18 and TRBJ2-3; 8 bases are shared with TRBD2. V was clipped by 6 bases and J by 5 bases; unmatched bases: 7. The CDR3 runs to 14 residues. Germline V gene data show CDR1 as KGHSH and CDR2 as LQKENI. CDR3 protein: CASSGSGREDTQYF. CDR3 nucleotide sequence: TGTGCCAGCTCCGGGAGCGGGAGAGAAGATACGCAGTATTTT.